This entry lists 7 T cell receptor beta chains sequenced from one sample in a study of chemoradiotherapy in HPV16-positive cancers. Sequencing was performed with immunoSEQ multiplex PCR; in TCRdb, only in-frame clones are kept and a portion is missing. The data show roughly 28,000 clones, roughly 80% seen once. This sample comprised blood, obtained from a patient who underwent chemoradiotherapy. These TCRs come from a human donor with HPV-associated anogenital cancer.

The CDR3 region is CASSETALAANVLTF. The CDR3 region has the DNA TGTGCCAGCAGTGAAACAGCTCTGGCGGCCAACGTCCTGACTTTC. This sequence joins TRBV6-1 and TRBJ2-6; D is unresolved. This CDR3 has 15 amino acids. The V end was cut by 2 bases, the J end by 6 bases, with 11 bases between. Per the germline V gene, CDR1 is MNHNS and CDR2 is SASEGT.

In DNA form, the CDR3 reads TGTGCCAGCAGCTTATTCGCCTCCCCGAACACTGAAGCTTTCTTT. Protein: CASSLFASPNTEAFF. The chain couples TRBV11-2 to TRBJ1-1; no clear D. The V gene lost 2 bases and the J gene lost 1 base, with 11 bases spanning the gap. Germline CDR1 SGHAT, CDR2 FQNNGV. The CDR3 is 15 amino acids. The full variable domain, rest sourced from reference TRBV11-2 and TRBJ1-1, is EAGVAQSPRYKIIEKRQSVAFWCNPISGHATLYWYQQILGQGPKLLIQFQNNGVVDDSQLPKDRFSAERLKGVDSTLKIQPAKLEDSAVYLCASSLFASPNTEAFFGQGTRLTVV.

This clone was detected once. The chain couples TRBV6-1 to TRBJ2-1; 8 bases map to TRBD2. CDR1 and CDR2 (germline): MNHNS, SASEGT. J was trimmed by 1 base and V by 3 bases; bases with no gene match: 2. This CDR3 comprises 15 residues. The CDR3 coding sequence is TGTGCCAGCAGTGACCAGCGGGGGTCCTACAATGAGCAGTTCTTC. Protein product: CASSDQRGSYNEQFF.

The chain couples TRBV7-2 to TRBJ1-2; 9 positions match TRBD1. In germline, CDR1 is SGHTA, CDR2 FQGNSA. Trimming removed 4 bases from V and 7 bases from J; junction bases left unmatched: 10. The CDR3 runs to 15 residues. The CDR3: CASSSPGQGPSGYTF. CDR3 DNA: TGTGCCAGCAGCTCACCGGGACAGGGCCCTTCTGGCTACACCTTC.

The CDR3: CASSQDAGQGGNEQYF. The CDR3 DNA sequence: TGCGCCAGCAGCCAAGATGCAGGACAGGGGGGTAACGAGCAGTACTTC. The chain links TRBV4-1 to TRBJ2-7; 10 nucleotides align to TRBD1. CDR3 length equals 16 residues. Germline trimming cut 0 bases from V and 5 bases from J; bases unmatched to any gene: 7. CDR1 and CDR2 (germline): MGHRA, YSYEKL.

The V gene is TRBV6-1, the J gene TRBJ1-3; a weak D match, TRBD1 (6 bases). CDR3 length: 17 amino acids. The V end was cut by 4 bases, the J end by 4 bases, with 20 bases between. Germline CDR1 reads MNHNS; CDR2 reads SASEGT. This CDR3 is CASSAARGGSPGNTIYF. DNA for the CDR3: TGTGCCAGCAGTGCTGCCAGGGGCGGATCTCCCGGAAACACCATATATTTT.

The rearrangement uses TRBV28 and TRBJ2-7; 7 bases map to TRBD1. The CDR3 extends over 12 amino acids. The V segment lost 6 bases and the J segment 7 bases; nucleotides outside the gene matches: 6. Germline V gene data show CDR1 as MDHEN and CDR2 as SYDVKM. The CDR3 spells CASREAGGEQYF. In nucleotides, the CDR3 is TGTGCCAGCAGAGAGGCAGGGGGAGAGCAGTACTTC.